The sequence of this T cell receptor beta chain was determined in a study of tissue T cells after allogeneic stem cell transplantation. This CDR3 comprises 13 residues. The germline V gene encodes CDR1 SGHTA and CDR2 FQGTGA. The V gene lost 1 base and the J gene lost 5 bases, with 9 bases spanning the gap. Survey-depth TCRbeta CDR3 sequencing reported V/J genes and productive frequencies. Using immunoSEQ multiplex PCR, the repertoire was profiled, and TCRdb retains in-frame clones only, with some absent. The repertoire holds more than 9,500 clones, with 60% as singletons. Study-wide results and caveats: Few T cell clones were shared across patients, but motif clusters showed tissue-specific shared signatures. Anatomically similar tissues had similar TCR repertoires within each patient.

About this clone: Its specificity is not known.

The origin of this receptor is a woman between 18 and 50 years old with breast cancer. The rearrangement uses TRBV7-3 and TRBJ2-7; a weak D match, TRBD2 (6 bases). The sequencing used tissue from the jejunum, collected at autopsy. CDR3 sequence: CASSLMAGNEQYF. The CDR3 DNA sequence: TGTGCCAGCAGCTTAATGGCGGGGAACGAGCAGTACTTC.